The sequence of this T cell receptor (beta chain) was determined in a study of blood T cell repertoires in COVID-19. Generated by immunoSEQ multiplex PCR, the TCRdb table keeps only in-frame clones and is missing some. The sample gives tens of thousands of clones, 86% of which show up once; 4.5% to 5.5% is in the top ten. Trimming pared 3 bases from V and 8 bases from J, leaving 17 bases between. CDR3 length equals 14 residues. The germline CDR1 and CDR2 sequences are SGHKS and YYEKEE (reference sequence). This chain joins TRBV5-5 and TRBJ1-2; D is perhaps TRBD1 (5 bases). The receptor was isolated from a man aged 45-65 years with active or convalescent COVID-19. The sequenced sample was peripheral blood. The CDR3 here is CASSSDSTSWGYTF. CDR3 nucleotides: TGTGCCAGCAGCTCCGACAGCACCTCTTGGGGCTACACCTTC.